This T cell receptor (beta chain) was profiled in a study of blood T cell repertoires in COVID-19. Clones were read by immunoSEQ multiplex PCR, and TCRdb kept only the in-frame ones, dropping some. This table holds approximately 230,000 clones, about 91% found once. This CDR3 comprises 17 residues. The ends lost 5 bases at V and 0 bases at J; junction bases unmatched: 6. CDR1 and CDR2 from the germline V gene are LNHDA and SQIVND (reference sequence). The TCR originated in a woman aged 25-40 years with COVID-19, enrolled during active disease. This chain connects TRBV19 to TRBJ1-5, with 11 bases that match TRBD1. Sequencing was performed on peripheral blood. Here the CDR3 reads CASSSGTGGDSNQPQHF. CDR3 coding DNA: TGTGCCAGTAGTTCCGGGACAGGGGGGGATAGCAATCAGCCCCAGCATTTT.